The sequence of this T cell receptor (beta chain) was determined in a study of T-cell memory formation after mild COVID-19. Background on the study: Most TCR clusters belonged to a single donor. Study-wide results and caveats: Second-wave clones that peaked on day 37 lacked confirmed SARS-CoV-2 specificity. Pre-infection memory showed some responding clones, and this suggested that cross-reactive memory joined. Of the contracting clones, CD4+ ones lay mainly in CM and EM, and CD8+ ones in EMRA.

Looked up from germline, CDR1 is SEHNR and CDR2 is FQNEAQ (reference sequence). V trimming: 5 bases; J trimming: 6 bases; junction bases outside the gene matches: 8. This CDR3 is 16 amino acids long. TCRdb processed the 5' RACE reads anew with MiXCR; each CDR3 protein has one entry. This sample carries almost 550,000 distinct CDR3 sequences, about 20% of them seen once, and the ten largest clones take around 13%. Of note for this clonotype: Its antigen remains unidentified.

Specimen: PBMCs or a T cell subset sorted from them (not recorded which). The genes are TRBV7-9 and TRBJ2-1; TRBD2 matches 12 bases. The sequence came from an adult woman who had mild COVID-19 (a few samples of this study predate the infection). Cell type and time point are not known. CDR3 region: CASSPKGLAGFNEQFF. The CDR3 DNA reads as TGTGCCAGCAGCCCGAAAGGACTAGCGGGGTTCAATGAGCAGTTCTTC.